This record looks at one T cell receptor beta chain sequence and its context. What it recognizes is unknown. Unrecorded immune exposures were likely, despite nominal health at sampling. This PCR relied on a set of 60 Vbeta primers and 13 Jbeta primers. Assay: immunoSEQ multiplex PCR; the TCRdb copy retains only in-frame clones and omits some. This repertoire includes about 60,000 clones. The data are from a study of cytomegalovirus exposure and HLA in healthy donors. Study findings and constraints: Published work reported that the classifier diagnosed cytomegalovirus status with high specificity and sensitivity.

The germline V gene encodes CDR1 SGHTA and CDR2 FQGNSA. With 0 bases removed from V and 2 bases from J, the gap between germline ends came to 10 bases. This CDR3 spans 15 amino acids. This clonotype was sampled from a man over 45 in good health and CMV-seropositive. This chain connects TRBV7-2 to TRBJ1-2; no clear D. Sequenced: PBMCs. This CDR3 reads CASSLARAPNYGYTF. CDR3 sequence (DNA): TGTGCCAGCAGCTTAGCGCGGGCACCGAACTATGGCTACACCTTC.